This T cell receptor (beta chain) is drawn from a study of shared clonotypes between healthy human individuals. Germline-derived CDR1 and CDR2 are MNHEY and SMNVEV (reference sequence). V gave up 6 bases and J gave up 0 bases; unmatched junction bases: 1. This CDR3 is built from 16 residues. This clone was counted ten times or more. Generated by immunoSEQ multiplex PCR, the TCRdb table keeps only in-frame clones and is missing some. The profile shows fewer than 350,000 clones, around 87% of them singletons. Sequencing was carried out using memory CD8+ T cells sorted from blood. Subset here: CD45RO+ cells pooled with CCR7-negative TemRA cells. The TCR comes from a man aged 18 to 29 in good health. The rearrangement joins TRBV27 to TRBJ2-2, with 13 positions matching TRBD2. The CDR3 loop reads CASSGLAGANTGELFF. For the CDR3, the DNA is TGTGCCAGCAGCGGACTAGCGGGAGCGAACACCGGGGAGCTGTTTTTT.